The source of this TCR beta chain is a study of post-analysis software for immune sequencing data. Study-level background: Progressive-relapsing, secondary progressive and relapsing-remitting multiple sclerosis were among the disease courses included.

Regarding the study as a whole: The study found TRBV5-6, TRBV5-1 and TRBV20-1 among five or six TRBV segments more frequent in patients than controls. The study found significantly lower normalized Chao1 diversity in multiple sclerosis patients than in controls.

TCR beta cDNA libraries had unique molecular identifiers. Each CDR3 protein gets one entry after TCRdb re-called the PCR reads with MiXCR. The repertoire holds 500,000 to 600,000 distinct CDR3 sequences, around 47% seen once, with roughly 1.7% in the top ten. The CDR3 is made up of 12 amino acids. Trimming pared 6 bases from V and 3 bases from J, leaving 8 bases between. This clonotype was counted at least ten times. The target antigen is unknown. V and J are TRBV12-3 or TRBV12-4 and TRBJ1-2; no definite D call. The sequenced sample was blood. This sequence was found in a girl aged 10 to 17 with multiple sclerosis. CDR3 DNA: TGTGCCAGCAGCTTGCGGGACTATGGCTACACCTTC. This sequence encodes CASSLRDYGYTF.